This TCR beta chain was obtained from a study of blood T cell repertoires in COVID-19. Study information: Donors in the United States, Italy and Spain gave samples during acute or convalescent COVID-19. PBMCs, B-cell-depleted T cells, or T cells provided the cDNA or gDNA that made up the material.

Turning to this clone: An end of the junction differs from the germline gene, which may be a read error.

Some clones are missing from TCRdb's copy, which holds only in-frame ones; the method was immunoSEQ multiplex PCR. The table shows under 450,000 clones, with 80% to 95% occurring only once. Germline V CDR1 and CDR2: MNHEY, SVGAGI. The CDR3 runs to 11 residues. Participants had their cohort set by participant-reported clinical history. The clonotype originates from a woman in her thirties or forties who had been exposed to COVID-19. Sequenced material: PBMCs or T cells enriched from blood (not recorded which). The chain employs TRBV6-5 and TRBJ1-3; TRBD1 is a possible D gene (5 bases). CDR3 residues: CASSDSGRGDF. CDR3 bases: TGTGCCAGCAGTGACTCCGGGAGGGGTGATTTT.